The subject of this entry is one T cell receptor beta chain. The data stem from a study of CD8+ T cells in alopecia areata. Turning to the study itself: Oral tofacitinib, 5 to 10 mg twice daily, was given in an open-label trial.

V lost 6 bases, J lost 4 bases, and 9 bases lay in between. This CDR3 spans 12 amino acids. Germline CDR1 and CDR2: MNHNS and SASEGT. Reverse transcription of extracted RNA yielded cDNA, which provided the sequencing template. TCRdb's table, derived via immunoSEQ multiplex PCR, lists solely in-frame clones and lacks some. The sample lists about 150,000 clones, 75% to 90% occurring once. Sequenced here: CD8+ T cells sorted from blood, sampled at week 0. The chain carries TRBV6-1 and TRBJ1-2; D perhaps matches TRBD1 (5 bases). This receptor was taken from a human donor with alopecia areata. The CDR3 is CASRDISYGYTF. The CDR3 DNA follows: TGTGCCAGCAGGGACATTTCCTATGGCTACACCTTC.